The TCR beta chain described here comes from a study of radiation and T cells in renal cell carcinoma. This CDR3 has 12 residues. Trimming cost V 0 bases and J 9 bases, with 11 bases left between them. The germline V gene encodes CDR1 SQVTM and CDR2 ANQGSEA. Sample time point: blood 2 weeks post-SBRT. Treatment denoted: 15 Gy SBRT to primary tumor, nephrectomy 4 weeks later. This renal cell carcinoma was of the clear cell type. Data came from immunoSEQ multiplex PCR; TCRdb stores just in-frame clones and leaves some out. There are tens of thousands of clones in the sample; 70% to 80% occur only once, and less than 7.5% lies in the top ten.

The clonotype was recovered from a man in his 60s with renal cell carcinoma. Sample: blood, taken from a patient whose treatment included radiotherapy and nephrectomy. The chain is built from TRBV29-1 and TRBJ1-1; a weak D match, TRBD1 (5 bases). CDR3 protein: CSVEDRGTKAFF. CDR3 DNA sequence: TGCAGCGTTGAAGACCGAGGGACCAAAGCTTTCTTT.